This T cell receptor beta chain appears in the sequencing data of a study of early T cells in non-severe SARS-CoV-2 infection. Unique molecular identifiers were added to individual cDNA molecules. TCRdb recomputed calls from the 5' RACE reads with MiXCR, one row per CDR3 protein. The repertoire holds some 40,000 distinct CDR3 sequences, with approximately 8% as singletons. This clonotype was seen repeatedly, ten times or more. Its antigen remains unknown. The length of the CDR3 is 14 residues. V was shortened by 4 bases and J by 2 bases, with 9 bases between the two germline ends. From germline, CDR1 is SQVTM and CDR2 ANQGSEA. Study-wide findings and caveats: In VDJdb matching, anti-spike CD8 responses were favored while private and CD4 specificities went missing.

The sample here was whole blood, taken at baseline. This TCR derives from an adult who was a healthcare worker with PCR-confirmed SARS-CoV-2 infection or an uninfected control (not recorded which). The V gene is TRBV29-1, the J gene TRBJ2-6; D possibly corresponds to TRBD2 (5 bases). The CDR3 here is CSVGGNTGANVLTF. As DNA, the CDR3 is TGCAGCGTTGGAGGGAATACTGGGGCCAACGTCCTGACTTTC.